Below are 31 T cell receptor beta chains sequenced from a single sample in a study of glioma-infiltrating T cells (dated by TCRdb to about 2016). Sequencing used an Illumina MiSeq. The iRepertoire nested amplicon-rescue multiplex PCR (arm-PCR) platform was used to amplify TCR alpha and beta CDR3 regions from RNA. TCRdb reprocessed the public reads (quality trimming at Q25 with fastp, clone calling with MiXCR) and kept in-frame beta chains. Duplicate CDR3 protein sequences are folded into a single record with the most common DNA and genes. The sample table holds more than 9,000 distinct CDR3 sequences, of which approximately 25% were seen once. The ten largest clonotypes hold 40% to 55% of the sample. Sequencing was performed on glioma tissue, nonneoplastic brain tissue, or PBMCs (not recorded which). The receptors shown here come from a human donor with low-grade glioma or glioblastoma, undergoing nonglioma brain surgery, or in good health (not recorded which).

The rearrangement joins TRBV28 to TRBJ2-6; D gene uncertain. Germline loops: CDR1 MDHEN, CDR2 SYDVKM. The CDR3 spans 14 residues. V lost 5 bases, J lost 1 base, and 6 bases lay in between. The CDR3 is CASSRSSGANVLTF. As DNA, the CDR3 is TGTGCCAGCAGTAGGAGTTCTGGGGCCAACGTCCTGACTTTC. Full variable domain (missing parts from reference TRBV28 and TRBJ2-6): DVKVTQSSRYLVKRTGEKVFLECVQDMDHENMFWYRQDPGLGLRLIYFSYDVKMKEKGDIPEGYSVSREKKERFSLILESASTNQTSMYLCASSRSSGANVLTFGAGSRLTVL.

This clonotype has just one count. A much larger clone lies one base from this, so it may be a read error. The chain recombines TRBV20-1 with TRBJ2-1; 8 bases align to TRBD2. This CDR3 has 13 amino acids. Germline values: CDR1 DFQATT, CDR2 SNEGSKA (reference sequence). V lost 6 bases and J lost 7; bases outside the gene matches: 8. CDR3 coding DNA: TGCAGTGCCTTAGCGGGACTGGATAATGAGCAGTTCTTC. Translation gives CSALAGLDNEQFF.

This clonotype was seen many times. The rearrangement joins TRBV15 to TRBJ1-1; D gene unclear. Germline values: CDR1 LNHNV, CDR2 YYDKDF (reference sequence). Deletions cut 0 bases from V and 0 bases from J, with 14 bases between. The CDR3 spans 17 residues. The CDR3 DNA reads as TGTGCCACCAGCAGAGATCGGAGAGCAGACATGAACACTGAAGCTTTCTTT. Protein product: CATSRDRRADMNTEAFF.

The chain recombines TRBV14 with TRBJ2-6, with a tentative D call TRBD2 (7 bases). The CDR3 spans 14 residues. Germline loops: CDR1 SGHDN, CDR2 FVKESK. V was trimmed by 8 bases and J by 1 base, leaving 9 bases between them. The CDR3 DNA reads as TGTGCCAGCCGGGGGGCGTCTGGGGCCAACGTCCTGACTTTC. Protein: CASRGASGANVLTF.

The V and J genes are TRBV7-9 and TRBJ2-3; D not certain. The CDR3 runs to 15 residues. Germline V CDR1 and CDR2: SEHNR, FQNEAQ (reference sequence). Trimming removed 8 bases from V and 2 bases from J, with 17 bases in between. The CDR3 is CASARGASPTDTQYF. The CDR3 DNA follows: TGTGCCAGCGCCCGAGGCGCTTCACCCACAGATACGCAGTATTTT.

Regarding this clonotype: A much larger clone differs from this one at a single base, so this may be a read error. The chain employs TRBV20-1 and TRBJ2-2, with 11 positions matching TRBD2. Germline-derived CDR1 and CDR2 are DFQATT and SNEGSKA (reference sequence). The CDR3 extends over 15 amino acids. V shed 3 bases and J 7 bases; nucleotides not matched to a gene: 7. CDR3 in amino acids: CSASSGRARNGELFF. As DNA, the CDR3 is TGCAGTGCTAGTAGCGGGAGGGCCCGCAACGGGGAGCTGTTTTTT.

Remarks on this clonotype: This may come from a read error, since a much larger clone is one base off. This rearrangement joins TRBV20-1 to TRBJ2-7; no definite D call. V was clipped by 6 bases and J by 2 bases, with 20 bases between them. Germline loops: CDR1 DFQATT, CDR2 SNEGSKA (reference sequence). This CDR3 has 15 residues. CDR3 in DNA: TGCAGTGCAAGTAACCTGAGGAGACAAACCTACGAGCAGTACTTC. Its translation: CSASNLRRQTYEQYF.

The chain links TRBV11-3 to TRBJ2-1, with D perhaps matching TRBD2 (5 bases). Germline lookup yields CDR1 SGHNT and CDR2 YENEEA. V shed 3 bases and J shed 7 bases, with 13 bases lying between them. The CDR3 runs 14 residues. The CDR3, as DNA: TGTGCCAGCAGCTTCCGAGGGAGTAGGAATGAGCAGTTCTTC. It encodes CASSFRGSRNEQFF.

In its sample, this clonotype was seen many times. V is TRBV20-1 and J is TRBJ2-5, with a tentative D call TRBD2 (5 bases). Germline assignment: CDR1 DFQATT and CDR2 SNEGSKA (reference sequence). CDR3 length equals 13 residues. The V end lost 4 bases, the J end lost 4 bases, and 13 bases lay between the germline ends. The CDR3, as DNA: TGCAGTGCTATCCGGGAAAGCTTAGAGACCCAGTACTTC. Its protein product is CSAIRESLETQYF.

The rearrangement joins TRBV3-1 to TRBJ2-1; TRBD1 might be the D (6 bases). This CDR3 comprises 12 residues. Germline loops: CDR1 LGHDT, CDR2 YNNKEL (reference sequence). V was trimmed by 3 bases and J by 9 bases, leaving 9 bases between them. CDR3 protein: CASSHQGLEQFF. CDR3 nucleotides: TGTGCCAGCAGCCACCAGGGGCTTGAGCAGTTCTTC.

This clonotype has at least ten counts. This chain uses TRBV10-2 with TRBJ1-1; no clear D gene. This CDR3 spans 15 amino acids. Trimming stripped 0 bases from V and 1 base from J, with 9 bases between. Germline lookup yields CDR1 WSHSY and CDR2 SAAADI. Here the CDR3 DNA reads TGCGCCAGCAGTGAGTCGTTTGCCCCGAACACTGAAGCTTTCTTT. Translating it yields CASSESFAPNTEAFF.

The chain employs TRBV3-1 and TRBJ2-5, with D perhaps given as TRBD1 or TRBD2 (5 bases each). The V and J ends lost 4 bases and 5 bases respectively, with 5 bases between them. The CDR3 sequence is 11 residues long. Per germline, CDR1 LGHDT and CDR2 YNNKEL (reference sequence). The CDR3 nucleotides read TGTGCCAGCAGCCGGGGGGAGACCCAGTACTTC. This sequence encodes CASSRGETQYF.

This clonotype has a count of ten or more. The chain employs TRBV19 and TRBJ1-3; D gene unclear. V lost 4 bases, J lost 0 bases, and 7 bases lay in between. Per germline, CDR1 LNHDA and CDR2 SQIVND (reference sequence). This CDR3 is built from 14 residues. The CDR3 DNA reads as TGTGCCAGTAGTAAGATGAGCTCTGGAAACACCATATATTTT. Translation: CASSKMSSGNTIYF.

This clonotype came up a few times. The CDR3 spells CASSLNSGRAGTGELFF. CDR3 DNA: TGTGCCAGCAGCTTAAATAGCGGGAGGGCCGGCACCGGGGAGCTGTTTTTT. The chain combines TRBV7-3 with TRBJ2-2; 11 nucleotides agree with TRBD2. CDR1 SGHTA and CDR2 FQGTGA come from the germline V gene. The CDR3 spans 17 residues. Germline trimming cut 1 base from V and 4 bases from J; bases unmatched to any gene: 5.

This chain joins TRBV12-3 or TRBV12-4 and TRBJ1-2; D ambiguous. Trimming removed 6 bases from V and 8 bases from J, with 13 bases in between. The CDR3 length is 12 residues. The CDR3, as DNA: TGTGCCAGCAGCCCTAGTGATCGGGGCTACACCTTC. This encodes CASSPSDRGYTF.

As regards this clonotype: Just one base apart from a much larger clone, this may be a read error. The chain recombines TRBV20-1 with TRBJ2-7, with 10 bases aligning to TRBD1. Germline V lookup: CDR1 DFQATT, CDR2 SNEGSKA (reference sequence). There are 14 residues in the CDR3. V was pared by 2 bases and J by 6 bases, with 7 bases of the junction left unmatched. The DNA for the CDR3 is TGCAGTGCTAGAATGGGACAGGGGATCCGCGAGCAGTACTTC. The encoded protein is CSARMGQGIREQYF.

This clonotype appeared many times. The chain has TRBV3-1 and TRBJ2-7; D gene uncertain. V lost 3 bases and J lost 8, with 11 bases in between. The CDR3 is 12 amino acids. Germline CDR1 is LGHDT and CDR2 is YNNKEL (reference sequence). CDR3 amino acids: CASSQGAGQQYF. The CDR3 bases are TGTGCCAGCAGCCAGGGTGCCGGGCAGCAGTACTTC.

The chain combines TRBV2 with TRBJ1-1; no clear D gene. The V end lost 10 bases, the J end lost 1 base, and 10 bases lay between the germline ends. Germline V gene data show CDR1 as SNHLY and CDR2 as FYNNEI. The CDR3 has 12 amino acids. CDR3 nucleotide sequence: TGTGCCATTTTAATCCGGAACACTGAAGCTTTCTTT. Protein: CAILIRNTEAFF.

This chain joins TRBV29-1 and TRBJ2-3; TRBD2 aligns across 10 bases. Germline CDR1 is SQVTM and CDR2 is ANQGSEA. Trimming took 1 base from V and 0 from J; bases not matched to a gene: 4. The CDR3 totals 16 residues. In DNA, the CDR3 is TGCAGCGTTGAAGGACTAGCGGGCGGAAGCACAGATACGCAGTATTTT. This encodes CSVEGLAGGSTDTQYF.

By frequency in the sample, this clonotype is medium-sized. The CDR3 coding sequence is TGTGCCAGCAGTTCCAGGGTTGAAGCTTTCTTT. It specifies CASSSRVEAFF. This chain links TRBV27 with TRBJ1-1; D might be TRBD1 (5 bases). Trimming removed 4 bases at V and 7 bases at J, with 7 bases between. Germline V lookup: CDR1 MNHEY, CDR2 SMNVEV (reference sequence). CDR3 length equals 11 residues.

This clonotype was found a few times. The gene calls are TRBV6-1 and TRBJ2-7, with TRBD2 matching 11 bases. Per germline, CDR1 MNHNS and CDR2 SASEGT. The CDR3 covers 15 residues. J was trimmed by 2 bases and V by 2 bases; bases with no gene match: 2. The CDR3 sequence is CASSESLAGAYEQYF. The CDR3, as DNA: TGTGCCAGCAGTGAATCACTAGCGGGAGCCTACGAGCAGTACTTC.

The gene calls are TRBV4-1 and TRBJ2-1; TRBD2 matches at 7 bases. Germline V gives CDR1 MGHRA, CDR2 YSYEKL. J gave up 1 base and V 3 bases, and 3 bases lay outside the gene matches. There are 15 residues in the CDR3. The CDR3 DNA reads as TGCGCCAGCAGCCACCTGGGGGGGTCCTACAATGAGCAGTTCTTC. It is translated as CASSHLGGSYNEQFF.

This clonotype came up many times. The V gene is TRBV28, the J gene TRBJ1-5, with D hard to call. The V end lost 2 bases, the J end lost 0 bases, and 5 bases lay between the germline ends. From germline, CDR1 is MDHEN and CDR2 SYDVKM. The CDR3 is 14 residues long. The CDR3 nucleotides read TGTGCCAGCAGTTTACCCTATAGCAATCAGCCCCAGCATTTT. It specifies CASSLPYSNQPQHF.

This clonotype has ten or more counts. The rearrangement links TRBV24-1 to TRBJ2-1; D may correspond to TRBD1 or TRBD2 (5 bases each). Germline V gene lookup returns CDR1 KGHDR and CDR2 SFDVKD. This CDR3 spans 17 amino acids. The V and J ends lost 4 bases and 2 bases respectively, with 17 bases between them. The CDR3 protein is CATSDLSKGDPYNEQFF. The CDR3 DNA follows: TGTGCCACCAGTGACCTCTCTAAAGGGGACCCCTACAATGAGCAGTTCTTC.

The chain has TRBV11-2 and TRBJ2-1; 8 bases fit TRBD1. With the DNA end fitting TRBJ2-7 better, the J assignment may be wrong. Per germline, CDR1 SGHAT and CDR2 FQNNGV. This CDR3 is 15 amino acids long. The CDR3 DNA reads as TGTGCCAGCAGCTTAGATCTGGCAGGGGGCAACGAGCAGTACTTC. The encoded protein is CASSLDLAGGNEQYF.

Comment on this clonotype: This may arise from a read error, as a much more abundant clone is one base away. The V call is TRBV7-9, the J call TRBJ1-1; D is ambiguous. This CDR3 region has 16 residues. Trimming took 1 base from V and 2 from J, leaving 14 bases between them. Germline V CDR1 and CDR2: SEHNR, FQNEAQ (reference sequence). CDR3 bases: TGTGCCAGCAGCTTAGACCGAGGAGGGAGTAACACTGAAGCTTTCTTT. Translating it yields CASSLDRGGSNTEAFF.

This clonotype was detected ten times or more. This rearrangement joins TRBV7-2 to TRBJ2-7, with 8 bases lining up with TRBD2. The CDR3 is 14 amino acids. V was pared by 1 base and J by 2 bases, with 1 base of the junction left unmatched. CDR1 and CDR2 (germline): SGHTA, FQGNSA. The CDR3 loop is CASSLGGLAYEQYF. CDR3 nucleotides: TGTGCCAGCAGCTTAGGGGGACTAGCCTACGAGCAGTACTTC.

This clonotype was picked up many times. This chain links TRBV20-1 with TRBJ2-7; no clear D gene. V lost 4 bases, J lost 0 bases, and 7 bases lay in between. Germline CDR1 DFQATT, CDR2 SNEGSKA (reference sequence). The CDR3 spans 12 residues. The CDR3 loop reads CSATLSSYEQYF. In nucleotides, the CDR3 is TGCAGTGCTACCCTTAGCTCCTACGAGCAGTACTTC.

In its sample, this clonotype was seen many times. This sequence joins TRBV6-6 and TRBJ2-2, with D unresolved. The germline gives CDR1 MNHNY, CDR2 SVGAGI (reference sequence). Trimming pared 2 bases from V and 5 bases from J, leaving 3 bases between. The CDR3 extends over 12 amino acids. The CDR3 DNA is TGTGCCAGCAGTTACAGGACCGGGGAGCTGTTTTTT. Encoded protein: CASSYRTGELFF.

This clonotype was counted a single time. Just one base apart from a much larger clone, this may be a read error. V is TRBV20-1 and J is TRBJ1-2; no clear D gene. This CDR3 spans 13 amino acids. V lost 0 bases and J 8 bases, leaving 13 bases between the germline ends. Germline V gives CDR1 DFQATT, CDR2 SNEGSKA (reference sequence). In DNA, the CDR3 is TGCAGTGCTAGAGATCTGCCGCTCGAGGGCTACACCTTC. This translates into CSARDLPLEGYTF.

The chain couples TRBV5-1 to TRBJ2-3, with a weak D call TRBD1 (5 bases). Germline CDR1 SGHRS, CDR2 YFSETQ. CDR3 size: 14 residues. V was trimmed by 2 bases and J by 0 bases, leaving 7 bases between them. CDR3: CASSLQESTDTQYF. The CDR3 DNA is TGCGCCAGCAGCTTACAGGAGAGCACAGATACGCAGTATTTT.